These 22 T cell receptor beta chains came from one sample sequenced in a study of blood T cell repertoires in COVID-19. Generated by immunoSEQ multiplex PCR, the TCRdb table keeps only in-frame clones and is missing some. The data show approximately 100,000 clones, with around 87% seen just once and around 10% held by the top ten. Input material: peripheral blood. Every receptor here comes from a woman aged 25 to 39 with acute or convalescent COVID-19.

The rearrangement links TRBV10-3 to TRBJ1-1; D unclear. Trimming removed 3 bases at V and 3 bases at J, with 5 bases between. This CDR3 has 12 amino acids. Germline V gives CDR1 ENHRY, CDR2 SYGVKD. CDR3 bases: TGTGCCATCAGTGACAGCGACACTGAAGCTTTCTTT. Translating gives CAISDSDTEAFF.

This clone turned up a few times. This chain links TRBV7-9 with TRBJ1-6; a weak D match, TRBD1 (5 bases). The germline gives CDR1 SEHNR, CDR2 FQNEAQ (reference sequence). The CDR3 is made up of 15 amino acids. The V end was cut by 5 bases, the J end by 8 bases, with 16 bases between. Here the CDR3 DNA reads TGTGCCAGCAGCCCGGGGGGTGGTGGCGATTCACCCCTCCACTTT. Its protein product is CASSPGGGGDSPLHF.

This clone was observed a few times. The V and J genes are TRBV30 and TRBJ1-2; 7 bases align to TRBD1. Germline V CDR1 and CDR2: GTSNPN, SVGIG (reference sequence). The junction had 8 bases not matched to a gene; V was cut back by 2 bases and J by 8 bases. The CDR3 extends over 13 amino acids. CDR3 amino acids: CAWSRDSPNGYTF. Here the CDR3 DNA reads TGTGCCTGGAGTCGGGACAGCCCGAACGGCTACACCTTC.

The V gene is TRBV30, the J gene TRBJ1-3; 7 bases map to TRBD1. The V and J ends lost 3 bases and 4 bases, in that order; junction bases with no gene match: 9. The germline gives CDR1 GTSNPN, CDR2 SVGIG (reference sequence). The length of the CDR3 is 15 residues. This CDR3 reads CAWSDRVSGGNTIYF. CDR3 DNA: TGTGCCTGGAGCGACAGGGTCTCTGGAGGAAACACCATATATTTT.

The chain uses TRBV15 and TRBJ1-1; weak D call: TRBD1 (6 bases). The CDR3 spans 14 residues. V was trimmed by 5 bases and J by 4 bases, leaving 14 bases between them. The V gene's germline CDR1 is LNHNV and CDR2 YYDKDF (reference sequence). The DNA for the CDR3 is TGTGCCACCAGCCGTGGGGGGGGCGGCACTGAAGCTTTCTTT. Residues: CATSRGGGGTEAFF.

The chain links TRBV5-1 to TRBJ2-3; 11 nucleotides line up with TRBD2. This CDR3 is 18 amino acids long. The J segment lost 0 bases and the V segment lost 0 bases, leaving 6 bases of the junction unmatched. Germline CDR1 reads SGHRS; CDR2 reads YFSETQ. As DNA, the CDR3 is TGCGCCAGCAGCTTGGAGCTAGCGGGGGGCCCTAGCACAGATACGCAGTATTTT. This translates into CASSLELAGGPSTDTQYF.

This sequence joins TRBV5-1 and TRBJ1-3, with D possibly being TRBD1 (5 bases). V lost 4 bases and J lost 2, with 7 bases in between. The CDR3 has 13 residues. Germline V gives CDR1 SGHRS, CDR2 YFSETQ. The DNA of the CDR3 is TGCGCCAGCAGCACGGGGGCTGGAAACACCATATATTTT. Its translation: CASSTGAGNTIYF.

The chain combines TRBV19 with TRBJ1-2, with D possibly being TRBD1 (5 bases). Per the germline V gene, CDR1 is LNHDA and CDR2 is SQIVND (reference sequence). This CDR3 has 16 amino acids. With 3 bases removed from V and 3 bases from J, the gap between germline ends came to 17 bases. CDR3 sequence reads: CASSMPFGGVDYGYTF. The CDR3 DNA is TGTGCCAGTAGTATGCCCTTTGGAGGGGTTGACTATGGCTACACCTTC.

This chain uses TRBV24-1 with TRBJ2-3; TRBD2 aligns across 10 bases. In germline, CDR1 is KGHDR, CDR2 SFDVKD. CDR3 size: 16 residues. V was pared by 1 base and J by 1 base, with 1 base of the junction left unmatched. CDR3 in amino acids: CATSDLGTSGTDTQYF. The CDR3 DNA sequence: TGTGCCACCAGTGATTTAGGGACTAGCGGCACAGATACGCAGTATTTT.

The CDR3 region is CASSSGQGYTDTQYF. The CDR3 region has the DNA TGCGCCAGCAGCTCGGGACAGGGTTATACAGATACGCAGTATTTT. The V call is TRBV5-1, the J call TRBJ2-3; 9 bases fit TRBD1. From germline, CDR1 is SGHRS and CDR2 YFSETQ. With V trimmed by 3 bases and J by 3 bases, 5 bases remained unmatched. CDR3 size: 15 residues.

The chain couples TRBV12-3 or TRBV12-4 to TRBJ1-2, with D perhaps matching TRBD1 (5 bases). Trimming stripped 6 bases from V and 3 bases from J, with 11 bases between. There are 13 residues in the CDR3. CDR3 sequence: CASSQTVHYGYTF. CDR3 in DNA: TGTGCCAGCAGCCAGACAGTGCACTATGGCTACACCTTC.

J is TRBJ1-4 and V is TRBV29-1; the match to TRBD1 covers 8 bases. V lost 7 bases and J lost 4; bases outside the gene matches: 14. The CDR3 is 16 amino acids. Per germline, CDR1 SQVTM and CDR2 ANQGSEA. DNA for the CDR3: TGCAGCGCCTGGGACAGGAGATCCCCGGATAATGAAAAACTGTTTTTT. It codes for CSAWDRRSPDNEKLFF.

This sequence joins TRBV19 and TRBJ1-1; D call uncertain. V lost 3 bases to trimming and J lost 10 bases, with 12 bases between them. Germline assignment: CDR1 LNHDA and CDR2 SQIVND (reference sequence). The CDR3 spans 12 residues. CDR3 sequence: CASSMRREGAFF. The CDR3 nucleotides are TGTGCCAGTAGTATGAGGCGGGAGGGAGCTTTCTTT.

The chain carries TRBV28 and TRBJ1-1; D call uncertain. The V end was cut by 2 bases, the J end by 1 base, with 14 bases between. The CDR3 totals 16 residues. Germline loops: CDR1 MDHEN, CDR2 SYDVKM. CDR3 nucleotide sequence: TGTGCCAGCAGTTTAACCCTGGGTTCGGGGAACACTGAAGCTTTCTTT. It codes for CASSLTLGSGNTEAFF.

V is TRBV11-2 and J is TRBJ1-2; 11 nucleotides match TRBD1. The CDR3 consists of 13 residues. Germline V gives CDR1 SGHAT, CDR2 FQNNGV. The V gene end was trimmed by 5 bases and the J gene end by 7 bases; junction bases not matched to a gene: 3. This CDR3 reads CASSLDRGPGYTF. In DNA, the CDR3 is TGTGCCAGCAGCCTGGACAGGGGGCCTGGCTACACCTTC. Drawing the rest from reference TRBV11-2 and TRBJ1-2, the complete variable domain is EAGVAQSPRYKIIEKRQSVAFWCNPISGHATLYWYQQILGQGPKLLIQFQNNGVVDDSQLPKDRFSAERLKGVDSTLKIQPAKLEDSAVYLCASSLDRGPGYTFGSGTRLTVV.

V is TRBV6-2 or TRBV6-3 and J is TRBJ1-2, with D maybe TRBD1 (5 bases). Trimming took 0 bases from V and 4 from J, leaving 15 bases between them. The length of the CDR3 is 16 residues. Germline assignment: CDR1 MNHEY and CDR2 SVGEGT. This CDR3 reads CASSYSGQWGPYGYTF. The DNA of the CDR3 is TGTGCCAGCAGTTACTCGGGCCAGTGGGGCCCCTATGGCTACACCTTC.

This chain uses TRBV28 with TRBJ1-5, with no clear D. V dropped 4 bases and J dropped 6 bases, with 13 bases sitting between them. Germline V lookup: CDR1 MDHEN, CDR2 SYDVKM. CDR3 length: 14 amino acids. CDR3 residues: CASSSSRGGQPQHF. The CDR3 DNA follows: TGTGCCAGCAGTTCGTCCCGGGGAGGTCAGCCCCAGCATTTT.

DNA of the CDR3: TGTGCCAGCAGTACAGGGGGCGCGGGAAACACTGAAGCTTTCTTT. Protein: CASSTGGAGNTEAFF. The rearrangement links TRBV6-5 to TRBJ1-1, with 9 bases matching TRBD1. The J segment lost 2 bases and the V segment lost 5 bases, leaving 6 bases of the junction unmatched. The CDR3 consists of 15 residues. Germline CDR1 MNHEY, CDR2 SVGAGI.

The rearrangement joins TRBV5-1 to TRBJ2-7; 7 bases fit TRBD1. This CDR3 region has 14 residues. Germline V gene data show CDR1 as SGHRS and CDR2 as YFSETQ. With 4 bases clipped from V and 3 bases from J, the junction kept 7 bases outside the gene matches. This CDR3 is CASSPTGQIYEQYF. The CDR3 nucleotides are TGCGCCAGCAGCCCCACGGGACAGATCTACGAGCAGTACTTC.

The CDR3 sequence is CASRILAGNTDTQYF. For the CDR3, the DNA is TGTGCCAGCAGAATACTAGCGGGGAACACAGATACGCAGTATTTT. The V and J genes are TRBV2 and TRBJ2-3, with 10 bases matching TRBD2. Germline V CDR1 and CDR2: SNHLY, FYNNEI. With 6 bases clipped from V and 2 bases from J, the junction kept 5 bases outside the gene matches. This CDR3 spans 15 amino acids. Based on the CDR3 plus reference TRBV2 and TRBJ2-3, the full variable domain is EPEVTQTPSHQVTQMGQEVILRCVPISNHLYFYWYRQILGQKVEFLVSFYNNEISEKSEIFDDQFSVERPDGSNFTLKIRSTKLEDSAMYFCASRILAGNTDTQYFGPGTRLTVL.

For the CDR3, the DNA is TGTGCCAGCAGCTCGCGGGTGGGAATAAGCACAGATACGCAGTATTTT. Translating gives CASSSRVGISTDTQYF. The chain uses TRBV5-4 and TRBJ2-3, with a tentative D call TRBD2 (5 bases). Germline V gives CDR1 SGHNT, CDR2 YYREEE (reference sequence). CDR3 size: 16 residues. Deletions cut 3 bases from V and 0 bases from J, with 14 bases between.

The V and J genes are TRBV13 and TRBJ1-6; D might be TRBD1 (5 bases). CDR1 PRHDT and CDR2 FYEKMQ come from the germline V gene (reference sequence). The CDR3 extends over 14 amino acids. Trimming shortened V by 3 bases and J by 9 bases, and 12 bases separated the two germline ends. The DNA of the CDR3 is TGTGCCAGCAGCTTTGAGCGACAGACTTCACCCCTCCACTTT. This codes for CASSFERQTSPLHF.